Listed below are T cell receptor beta chains from one sample, sequenced in a study of OX40 agonist ivuxolimab in advanced cancers. Clones were sequenced by immunoSEQ multiplex PCR, and TCRdb holds only the in-frame ones, with some missing. Here the sample spans some 75,000 clones, around 90% being singletons. This specimen consisted of CD4+ or CD8+ T cells sorted from blood, obtained in a trial of the OX40 agonist ivuxolimab. The receptors stem from an adult with an advanced solid tumor such as melanoma, head and neck, liver or kidney cancer. The CDR3 runs from the conserved cysteine through the conserved F or W. A D gene is named only where the DNA matches it firmly. A clone size is listed for some rows: how often the clone was seen (once, few, many), or a class if it is expanded.

v_call: TRBV29-1; d_call: TRBD2; j_call: TRBJ2-1; clone_size: once; cdr3_aa: CSVDGRGGFEQFF; cdr3_nt: TGCAGCGTTGATGGGCGGGGGGGTTTTGAGCAGTTCTTC
v_call: TRBV4-3; d_call: TRBD1; j_call: TRBJ1-6; clone_size: once; cdr3_aa: CASSQEEGTGTGYNSPLHF; cdr3_nt: TGCGCCAGCAGCCAAGAGGAGGGGACAGGTACGGGCTATAATTCACCCCTCCACTTT
v_call: TRBV6-1; d_call: NA; j_call: TRBJ1-2; clone_size: NA; cdr3_aa: CASSEGLFSGYGYTF; cdr3_nt: TGTGCCAGCAGTGAAGGGCTCTTCTCAGGCTATGGCTACACCTTC
v_call: TRBV7-7; d_call: NA; j_call: TRBJ2-5; clone_size: NA; cdr3_aa: CASSLDSEETQYF; cdr3_nt: TGTGCCAGCAGCCTAGACAGCGAAGAGACCCAGTACTTC
v_call: TRBV2; d_call: NA; j_call: TRBJ1-4; clone_size: NA; cdr3_aa: CASSQRATPNEKLFF; cdr3_nt: TGTGCCAGCAGTCAGAGAGCGACACCAAATGAAAAACTGTTTTTT
v_call: TRBV11-3; d_call: TRBD1; j_call: TRBJ2-2; clone_size: few; cdr3_aa: CASSPGRDRATGELFF; cdr3_nt: TGTGCCAGCAGCCCCGGCCGAGACAGGGCGACCGGGGAGCTGTTTTTT
v_call: TRBV6-1; d_call: NA; j_call: TRBJ1-5; clone_size: NA; cdr3_aa: CASSAEQVRGNQPQHF; cdr3_nt: TGTGCCAGCAGTGCAGAACAGGTTCGTGGCAATCAGCCCCAGCATTTT
v_call: TRBV19; d_call: NA; j_call: TRBJ2-1; clone_size: NA; cdr3_aa: CASSIVGEAEQFF; cdr3_nt: TGTGCCAGTAGTATAGTGGGGGAGGCTGAGCAGTTCTTC
v_call: TRBV5-4; d_call: NA; j_call: TRBJ2-7; clone_size: NA; cdr3_aa: CASSLADRSPSYEQYF; cdr3_nt: TGTGCCAGCAGCTTGGCGGACAGATCCCCCTCCTACGAGCAGTACTTC
v_call: TRBV11-3; d_call: NA; j_call: TRBJ2-2; clone_size: once; cdr3_aa: CASSSPWNTGELFF; cdr3_nt: TGTGCCAGCAGCTCCCCGTGGAACACCGGGGAGCTGTTTTTT
v_call: TRBV5-1; d_call: NA; j_call: TRBJ1-2; clone_size: NA; cdr3_aa: CASSLDSSGGYTF; cdr3_nt: TGCGCCAGCAGCTTAGACTCCTCGGGTGGCTACACCTTC
v_call: TRBV7-2; d_call: NA; j_call: TRBJ2-1; clone_size: NA; cdr3_aa: CASSLDHGGEQFF; cdr3_nt: TGTGCCAGCAGCTTAGATCACGGTGGGGAGCAGTTCTTC
v_call: TRBV7-2; d_call: NA; j_call: TRBJ1-2; clone_size: NA; cdr3_aa: CASSLMSINYGYTF; cdr3_nt: TGTGCCAGCAGCTTAATGTCCATTAACTATGGCTACACCTTC
v_call: TRBV10-3; d_call: TRBD2; j_call: TRBJ2-3; clone_size: NA; cdr3_aa: CAISGQAGGSTDTQYF; cdr3_nt: TGTGCCATCAGTGGACAAGCGGGGGGTAGCACAGATACGCAGTATTTT
v_call: TRBV7-9; d_call: TRBD1; j_call: TRBJ1-5; clone_size: few; cdr3_aa: CASSAQGPQQPQHF; cdr3_nt: TGTGCCAGCAGCGCACAGGGGCCTCAACAGCCCCAGCATTTT
v_call: TRBV18; d_call: TRBD1; j_call: TRBJ1-6; clone_size: NA; cdr3_aa: CASSDRTGGDSPLHF; cdr3_nt: TGTGCCAGCTCAGACAGGACAGGGGGTGATTCACCCCTCCACTTT
v_call: TRBV6-5; d_call: NA; j_call: TRBJ1-2; clone_size: NA; cdr3_aa: CASSSPPWGYTF; cdr3_nt: TGTGCCAGCAGTTCCCCCCCCTGGGGCTACACCTTC
v_call: TRBV19; d_call: TRBD1; j_call: TRBJ1-2; clone_size: NA; cdr3_aa: CASSADRDDGYTF; cdr3_nt: TGTGCCAGTAGTGCCGACAGGGACGATGGCTACACCTTC
v_call: TRBV29-1; d_call: NA; j_call: TRBJ2-3; clone_size: NA; cdr3_aa: CSVKSGTDTQYF; cdr3_nt: TGCAGCGTTAAGTCGGGCACAGATACGCAGTATTTT
v_call: TRBV7-3; d_call: NA; j_call: TRBJ2-5; clone_size: NA; cdr3_aa: CASSLTPGQTQYF; cdr3_nt: TGTGCCAGCAGCTTAACGCCCGGGCAGACCCAGTACTTC
v_call: TRBV30; d_call: NA; j_call: TRBJ2-5; clone_size: NA; cdr3_aa: CAWRFLGETQYF; cdr3_nt: TGTGCCTGGAGGTTTCTGGGAGAGACCCAGTACTTC
v_call: TRBV2; d_call: TRBD1; j_call: TRBJ2-1; clone_size: NA; cdr3_aa: CASSGTGYNEQFF; cdr3_nt: TGTGCCAGCAGTGGGACAGGGTACAATGAGCAGTTCTTC
v_call: TRBV11-2; d_call: TRBD1; j_call: TRBJ1-1; clone_size: NA; cdr3_aa: CASSSPSQGSTEAFF; cdr3_nt: TGTGCCAGCAGCTCCCCCTCACAGGGGTCAACTGAAGCTTTCTTT
v_call: TRBV10-3; d_call: NA; j_call: TRBJ1-1; clone_size: few; cdr3_aa: CAISGMGTEAFF; cdr3_nt: TGTGCCATCAGTGGGATGGGCACTGAAGCTTTCTTT
v_call: TRBV15; d_call: TRBD1; j_call: TRBJ1-3; clone_size: NA; cdr3_aa: CATSRDKGQGLENTIYF; cdr3_nt: TGTGCCACCAGCAGAGATAAAGGACAGGGGTTGGAAAACACCATATATTTT
v_call: TRBV28; d_call: NA; j_call: TRBJ2-3; clone_size: NA; cdr3_aa: CASSFEGVLHTDTQYF; cdr3_nt: TGTGCCAGCAGTTTCGAAGGGGTTCTTCACACAGATACGCAGTATTTT
v_call: TRBV7-2; d_call: TRBD2; j_call: TRBJ2-3; clone_size: NA; cdr3_aa: CASSLGLAETDTQYF; cdr3_nt: TGTGCCAGCAGCTTAGGACTAGCGGAAACAGATACGCAGTATTTT
v_call: TRBV7-9; d_call: NA; j_call: TRBJ1-5; clone_size: NA; cdr3_aa: CASSWVLGPVHQPQHF; cdr3_nt: TGTGCCAGCAGCTGGGTGTTAGGGCCAGTGCATCAGCCCCAGCATTTT
v_call: TRBV30; d_call: TRBD1; j_call: TRBJ1-6; clone_size: NA; cdr3_aa: CAWSPGTGGSYNSPLHF; cdr3_nt: TGTGCCTGGAGTCCTGGGACAGGGGGATCCTATAATTCACCCCTCCACTTT
v_call: TRBV5-1; d_call: NA; j_call: TRBJ1-5; clone_size: NA; cdr3_aa: CASSLLPGARGTQPQHF; cdr3_nt: TGCGCCAGCAGCTTGTTACCGGGAGCCCGAGGAACTCAGCCCCAGCATTTT
v_call: TRBV2; d_call: NA; j_call: TRBJ2-5; clone_size: NA; cdr3_aa: CASRGQSQETQYF; cdr3_nt: TGTGCCAGCAGAGGACAGTCCCAAGAGACCCAGTACTTC
v_call: TRBV4-2; d_call: TRBD2; j_call: TRBJ2-1; clone_size: NA; cdr3_aa: CASSQESPASGNSYNEQFF; cdr3_nt: TGTGCCAGCAGCCAAGAATCCCCCGCTAGCGGTAACTCCTACAATGAGCAGTTCTTC
v_call: TRBV28; d_call: NA; j_call: TRBJ1-2; clone_size: NA; cdr3_aa: CASSKTRPYGYTF; cdr3_nt: TGTGCCAGCAGTAAAACCCGACCATATGGCTACACCTTC
v_call: TRBV11-2; d_call: NA; j_call: TRBJ1-2; clone_size: NA; cdr3_aa: CASSAPSRKTYGYTF; cdr3_nt: TGTGCCAGCAGCGCGCCAAGCAGAAAGACCTATGGCTACACCTTC
v_call: TRBV19; d_call: TRBD2; j_call: TRBJ2-1; clone_size: NA; cdr3_aa: CASIPSGGPPDNEQFF; cdr3_nt: TGTGCCAGTATCCCTAGCGGGGGTCCTCCTGACAATGAGCAGTTCTTC
v_call: TRBV6-1; d_call: NA; j_call: TRBJ1-5; clone_size: once; cdr3_aa: CASSEARGAQGGSNQPQHF; cdr3_nt: TGTGCCAGCAGTGAAGCGCGAGGGGCCCAGGGCGGTAGCAATCAGCCCCAGCATTTT
v_call: TRBV5-1; d_call: TRBD2; j_call: TRBJ2-5; clone_size: NA; cdr3_aa: CASSFSGGQETQYF; cdr3_nt: TGCGCCAGCAGCTTTAGCGGGGGCCAAGAGACCCAGTACTTC
v_call: TRBV12-1; d_call: NA; j_call: TRBJ1-1; clone_size: NA; cdr3_aa: CASSFTPTRQAGGEAFF; cdr3_nt: TGTGCCAGCAGCTTTACCCCGACACGCCAGGCCGGGGGTGAAGCTTTCTTT
v_call: TRBV6-5; d_call: TRBD1; j_call: TRBJ1-6; clone_size: NA; cdr3_aa: CASRSTGDGSPLHF; cdr3_nt: TGTGCCAGCAGGTCCACAGGGGACGGCTCACCCCTCCACTTT
v_call: TRBV10-3; d_call: NA; j_call: TRBJ1-5; clone_size: NA; cdr3_aa: CAISDPTINSNQPQHF; cdr3_nt: TGTGCCATCAGTGACCCAACGATTAATAGCAATCAGCCCCAGCATTTT
v_call: TRBV5-1; d_call: TRBD1; j_call: TRBJ2-7; clone_size: NA; cdr3_aa: CASSLAGTGAGQYF; cdr3_nt: TGCGCCAGCAGCTTGGCCGGGACAGGGGCAGGGCAGTACTTC
v_call: TRBV7-6; d_call: TRBD2; j_call: TRBJ2-5; clone_size: few; cdr3_aa: CASSLAPGTSGYQETQYF; cdr3_nt: TGTGCCAGCAGCTTAGCGCCCGGGACTAGCGGATACCAAGAGACCCAGTACTTC
v_call: TRBV7-2; d_call: NA; j_call: TRBJ2-7; clone_size: NA; cdr3_aa: CASSSGLDPYEQYF; cdr3_nt: TGTGCCAGCAGCTCAGGGCTAGACCCCTACGAGCAGTACTTC
v_call: TRBV19; d_call: TRBD1; j_call: TRBJ1-3; clone_size: NA; cdr3_aa: CASTRSGQGTGNTIYF; cdr3_nt: TGTGCCAGTACCCGATCCGGACAGGGGACTGGAAACACCATATATTTT
v_call: TRBV29-1; d_call: TRBD1; j_call: TRBJ2-1; clone_size: NA; cdr3_aa: CSVARDRYNEQFF; cdr3_nt: TGCAGCGTGGCCCGGGACAGATACAATGAGCAGTTCTTC
v_call: TRBV6-5; d_call: TRBD1; j_call: TRBJ1-2; clone_size: NA; cdr3_aa: CASSRGQGGGYTF; cdr3_nt: TGTGCCAGCAGCCGCGGACAGGGTGGAGGCTACACCTTC
v_call: TRBV30; d_call: NA; j_call: TRBJ1-4; clone_size: NA; cdr3_aa: CAWSRDVTTNEKLFF; cdr3_nt: TGTGCCTGGAGTCGGGATGTCACAACTAATGAAAAACTGTTTTTT